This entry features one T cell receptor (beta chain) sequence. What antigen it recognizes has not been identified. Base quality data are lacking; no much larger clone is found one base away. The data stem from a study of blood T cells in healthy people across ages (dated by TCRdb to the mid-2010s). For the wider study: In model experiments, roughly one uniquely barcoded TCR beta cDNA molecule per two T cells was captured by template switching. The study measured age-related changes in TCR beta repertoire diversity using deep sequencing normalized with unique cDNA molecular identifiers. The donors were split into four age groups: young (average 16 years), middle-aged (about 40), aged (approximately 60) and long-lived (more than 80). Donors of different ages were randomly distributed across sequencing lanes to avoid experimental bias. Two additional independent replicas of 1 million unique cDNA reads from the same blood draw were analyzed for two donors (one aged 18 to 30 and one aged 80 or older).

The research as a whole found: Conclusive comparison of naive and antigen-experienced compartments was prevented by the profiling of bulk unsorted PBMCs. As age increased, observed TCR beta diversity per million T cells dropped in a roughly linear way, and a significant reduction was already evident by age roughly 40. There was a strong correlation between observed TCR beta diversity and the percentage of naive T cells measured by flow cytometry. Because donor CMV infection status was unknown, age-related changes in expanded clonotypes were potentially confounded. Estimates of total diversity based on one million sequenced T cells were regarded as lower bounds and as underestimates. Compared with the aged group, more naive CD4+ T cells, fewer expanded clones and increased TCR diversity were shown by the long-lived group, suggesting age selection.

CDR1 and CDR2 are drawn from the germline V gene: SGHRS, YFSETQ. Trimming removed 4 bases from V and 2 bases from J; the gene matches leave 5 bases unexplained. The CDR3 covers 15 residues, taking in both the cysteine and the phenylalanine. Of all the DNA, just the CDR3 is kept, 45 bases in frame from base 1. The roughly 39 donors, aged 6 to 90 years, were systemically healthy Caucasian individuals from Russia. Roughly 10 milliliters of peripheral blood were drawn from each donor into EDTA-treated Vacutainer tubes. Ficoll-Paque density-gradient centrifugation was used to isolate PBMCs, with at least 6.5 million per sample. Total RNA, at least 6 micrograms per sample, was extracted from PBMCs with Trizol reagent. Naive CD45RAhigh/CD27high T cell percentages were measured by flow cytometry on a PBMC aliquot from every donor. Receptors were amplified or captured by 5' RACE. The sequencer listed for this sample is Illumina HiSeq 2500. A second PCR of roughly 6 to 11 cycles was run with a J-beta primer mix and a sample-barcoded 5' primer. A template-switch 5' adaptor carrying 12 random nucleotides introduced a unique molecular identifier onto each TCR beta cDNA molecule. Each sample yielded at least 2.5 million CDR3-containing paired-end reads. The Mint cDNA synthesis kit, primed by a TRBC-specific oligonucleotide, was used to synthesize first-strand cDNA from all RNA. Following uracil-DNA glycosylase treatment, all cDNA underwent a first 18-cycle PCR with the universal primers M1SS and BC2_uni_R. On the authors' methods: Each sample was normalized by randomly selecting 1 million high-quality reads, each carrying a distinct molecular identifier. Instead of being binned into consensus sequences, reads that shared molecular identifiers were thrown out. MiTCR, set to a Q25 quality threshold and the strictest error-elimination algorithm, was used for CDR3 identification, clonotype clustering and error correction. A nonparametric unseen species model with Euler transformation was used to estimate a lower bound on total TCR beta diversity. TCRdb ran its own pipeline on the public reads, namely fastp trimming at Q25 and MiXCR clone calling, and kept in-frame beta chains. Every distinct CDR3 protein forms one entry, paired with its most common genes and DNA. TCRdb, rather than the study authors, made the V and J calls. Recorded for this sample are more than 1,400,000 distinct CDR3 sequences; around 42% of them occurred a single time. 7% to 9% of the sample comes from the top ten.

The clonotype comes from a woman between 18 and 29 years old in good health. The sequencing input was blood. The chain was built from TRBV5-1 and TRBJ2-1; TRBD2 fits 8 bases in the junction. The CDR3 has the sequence CASSPKREPYNEQFF. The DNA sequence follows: TGCGCCAGCAGCCCCAAGCGGGAGCCCTACAATGAGCAGTTCTTC.